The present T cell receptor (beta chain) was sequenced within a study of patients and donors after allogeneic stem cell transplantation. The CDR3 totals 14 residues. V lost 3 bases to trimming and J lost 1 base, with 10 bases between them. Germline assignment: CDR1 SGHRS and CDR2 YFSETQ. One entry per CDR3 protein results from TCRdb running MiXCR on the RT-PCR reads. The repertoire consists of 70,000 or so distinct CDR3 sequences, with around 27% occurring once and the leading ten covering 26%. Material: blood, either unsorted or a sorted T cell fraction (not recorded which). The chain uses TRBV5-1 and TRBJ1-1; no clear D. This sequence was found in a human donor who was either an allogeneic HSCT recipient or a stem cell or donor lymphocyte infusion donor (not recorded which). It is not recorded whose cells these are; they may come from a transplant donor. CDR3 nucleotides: TGCGCCAGCAGCTACAACTCAGGGAACACTGAAGCTTTCTTT. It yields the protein CASSYNSGNTEAFF.